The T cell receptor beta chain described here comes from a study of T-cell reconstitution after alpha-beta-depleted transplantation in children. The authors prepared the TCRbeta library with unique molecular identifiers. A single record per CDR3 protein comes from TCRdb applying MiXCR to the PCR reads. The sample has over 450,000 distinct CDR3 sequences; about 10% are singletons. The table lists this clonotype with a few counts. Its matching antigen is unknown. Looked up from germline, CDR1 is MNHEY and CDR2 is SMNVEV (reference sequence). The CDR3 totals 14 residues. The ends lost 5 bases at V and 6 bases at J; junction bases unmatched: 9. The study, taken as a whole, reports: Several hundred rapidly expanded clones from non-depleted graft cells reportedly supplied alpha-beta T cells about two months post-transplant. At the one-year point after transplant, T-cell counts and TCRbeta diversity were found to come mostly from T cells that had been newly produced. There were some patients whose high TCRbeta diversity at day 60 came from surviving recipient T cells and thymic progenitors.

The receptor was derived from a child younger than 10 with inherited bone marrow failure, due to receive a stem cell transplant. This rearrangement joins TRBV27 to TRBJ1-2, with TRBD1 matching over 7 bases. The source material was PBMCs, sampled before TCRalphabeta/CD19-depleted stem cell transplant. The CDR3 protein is CASSTRDRLDGYTF. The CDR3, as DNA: TGTGCCAGCAGTACCAGGGACAGACTAGATGGCTACACCTTC.